This record concerns one T cell receptor beta chain sequence. This record comes from a study of control samples from healthy donors and cancer patients. Germline loops: CDR1 MNHEY, CDR2 SMNVEV (reference sequence). Trimming took 6 bases from V and 1 from J; bases not matched to a gene: 12. The CDR3 is 18 amino acids. Produced via immunoSEQ multiplex PCR; TCRdb's table is partial and in-frame only. The listing contains about 190,000 clones. This TCR derives from a woman between 25 and 40 years old in good health. This rearrangement joins TRBV27 to TRBJ2-3; 11 bases align to TRBD2. The sequenced material came from blood. CDR3 sequence reads: CASSGIAGGPGGTDTQYF. The CDR3 DNA follows: TGTGCCAGCAGCGGAATAGCGGGGGGGCCTGGTGGCACAGATACGCAGTATTTT.